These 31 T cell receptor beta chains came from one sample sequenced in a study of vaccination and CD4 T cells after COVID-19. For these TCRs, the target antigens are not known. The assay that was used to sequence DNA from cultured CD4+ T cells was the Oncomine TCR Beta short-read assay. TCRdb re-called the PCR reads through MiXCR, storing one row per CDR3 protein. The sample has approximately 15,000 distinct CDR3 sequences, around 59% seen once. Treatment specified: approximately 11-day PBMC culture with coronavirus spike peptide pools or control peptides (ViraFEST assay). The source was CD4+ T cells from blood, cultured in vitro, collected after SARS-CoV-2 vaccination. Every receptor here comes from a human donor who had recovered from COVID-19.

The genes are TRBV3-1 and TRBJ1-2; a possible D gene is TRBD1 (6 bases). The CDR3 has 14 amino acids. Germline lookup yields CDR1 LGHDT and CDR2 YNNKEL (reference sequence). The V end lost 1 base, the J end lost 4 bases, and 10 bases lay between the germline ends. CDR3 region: CASSQATGSYGYTF. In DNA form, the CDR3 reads TGTGCCAGCAGCCAAGCAACAGGGAGCTATGGCTACACCTTC.

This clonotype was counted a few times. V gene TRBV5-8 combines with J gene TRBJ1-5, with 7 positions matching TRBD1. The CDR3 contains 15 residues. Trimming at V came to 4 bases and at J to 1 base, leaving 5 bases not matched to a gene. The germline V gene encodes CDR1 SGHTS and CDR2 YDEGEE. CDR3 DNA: TGTGCCAGCAGCCGCCAGGACAGGAGCAATCAGCCCCAGCATTTT. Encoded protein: CASSRQDRSNQPQHF.

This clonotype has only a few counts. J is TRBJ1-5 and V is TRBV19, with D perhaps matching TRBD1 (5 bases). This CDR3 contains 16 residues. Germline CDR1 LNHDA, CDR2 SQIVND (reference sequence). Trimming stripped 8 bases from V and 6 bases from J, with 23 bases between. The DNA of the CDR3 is TGTGCCAGTGGCCCCCCCGAAAGGGGTGAGGGTCAGCCCCAGCATTTT. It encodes CASGPPERGEGQPQHF.

The CDR3 here is CASRFLGRDTGTSGRARDNEQFF. CDR3 nucleotide sequence: TGTGCCAGCAGGTTCCTGGGTCGGGATACCGGGACTAGCGGGAGAGCGAGGGACAATGAGCAGTTCTTC. The chain recombines TRBV5-4 with TRBJ2-1; TRBD2 agrees at 14 bases. The germline gives CDR1 SGHNT, CDR2 YYREEE (reference sequence). The V gene end was trimmed by 5 bases and the J gene end by 5 bases; junction bases not matched to a gene: 27. The CDR3 is 23 amino acids.

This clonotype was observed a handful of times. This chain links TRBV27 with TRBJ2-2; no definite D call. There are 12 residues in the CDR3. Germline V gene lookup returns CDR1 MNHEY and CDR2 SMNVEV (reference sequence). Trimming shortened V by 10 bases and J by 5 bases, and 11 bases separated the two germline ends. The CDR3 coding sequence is TGTGCCACTCAAACGGATACCGGGGAGCTGTTTTTT. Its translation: CATQTDTGELFF.

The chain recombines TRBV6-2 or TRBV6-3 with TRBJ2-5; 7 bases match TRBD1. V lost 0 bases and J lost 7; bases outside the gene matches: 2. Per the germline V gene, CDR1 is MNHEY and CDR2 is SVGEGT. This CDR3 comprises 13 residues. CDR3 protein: CASSYSPGGTQYF. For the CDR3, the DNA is TGTGCCAGCAGTTACTCGCCAGGGGGGACCCAGTACTTC.

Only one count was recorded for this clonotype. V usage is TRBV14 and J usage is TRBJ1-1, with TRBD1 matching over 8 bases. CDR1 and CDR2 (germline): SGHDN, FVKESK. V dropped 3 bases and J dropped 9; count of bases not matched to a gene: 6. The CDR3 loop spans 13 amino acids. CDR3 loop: CASSHTGGAQAFF. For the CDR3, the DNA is TGTGCCAGCAGCCACACAGGGGGGGCCCAAGCTTTCTTT.

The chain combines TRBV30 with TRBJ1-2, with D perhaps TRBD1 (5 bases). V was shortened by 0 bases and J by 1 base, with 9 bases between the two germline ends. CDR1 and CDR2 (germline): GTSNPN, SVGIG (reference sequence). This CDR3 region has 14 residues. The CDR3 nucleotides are TGTGCCTGGAGTGTCGGGGCGGGTAACTATGGCTACACCTTC. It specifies CAWSVGAGNYGYTF.

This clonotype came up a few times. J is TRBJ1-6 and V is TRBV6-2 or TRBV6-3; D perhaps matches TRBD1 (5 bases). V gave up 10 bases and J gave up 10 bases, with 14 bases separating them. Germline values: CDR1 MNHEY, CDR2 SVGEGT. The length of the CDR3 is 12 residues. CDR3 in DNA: TGTGCCACTGGGGACCTTGGCTCACCCCTCCACTTT. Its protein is CATGDLGSPLHF.

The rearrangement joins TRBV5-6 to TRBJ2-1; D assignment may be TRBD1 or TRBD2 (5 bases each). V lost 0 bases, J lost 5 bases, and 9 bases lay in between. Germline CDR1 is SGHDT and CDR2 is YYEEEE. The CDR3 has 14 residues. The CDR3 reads CASSLAWGHNEQFF. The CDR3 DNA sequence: TGTGCCAGCAGCTTGGCCTGGGGACACAATGAGCAGTTCTTC.

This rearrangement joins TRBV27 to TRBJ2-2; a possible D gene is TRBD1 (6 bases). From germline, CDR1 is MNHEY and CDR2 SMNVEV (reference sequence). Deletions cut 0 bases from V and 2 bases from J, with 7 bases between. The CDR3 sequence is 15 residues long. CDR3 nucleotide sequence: TGTGCCAGCAGTTTATCCAGGGGAAACACCGGGGAGCTGTTTTTT. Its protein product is CASSLSRGNTGELFF.

For the CDR3, the DNA is TGTGCCAGCAGCGTACTTTTGAACACTGAAGCTTTCTTT. This translates into CASSVLLNTEAFF. This rearrangement joins TRBV9 to TRBJ1-1, with D unresolved. V was pared by 1 base and J by 0 bases, with 4 bases between. Per germline, CDR1 SGDLS and CDR2 YYNGEE. The length of the CDR3 is 13 residues. Filled out from reference TRBV9 and TRBJ1-1, the complete variable domain reads DSGVTQTPKHLITATGQRVTLRCSPRSGDLSVYWYQQSLDQGLQFLIQYYNGEERAKGNILERFSAQQFPDLHSELNLSSLELGDSALYFCASSVLLNTEAFFGQGTRLTVV.

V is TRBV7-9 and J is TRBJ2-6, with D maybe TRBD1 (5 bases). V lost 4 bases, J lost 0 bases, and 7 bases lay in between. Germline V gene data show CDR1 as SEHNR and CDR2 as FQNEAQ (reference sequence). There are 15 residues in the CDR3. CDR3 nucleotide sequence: TGTGCCAGCAGCTCGGACATCTCTGGGGCCAACGTCCTGACTTTC. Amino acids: CASSSDISGANVLTF.

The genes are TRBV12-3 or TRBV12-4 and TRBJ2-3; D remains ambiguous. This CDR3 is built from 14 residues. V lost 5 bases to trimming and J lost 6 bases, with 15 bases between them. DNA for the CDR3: TGTGCCAGCAGTCCAGGTTGGGAAAAGGATACGCAGTATTTT. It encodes CASSPGWEKDTQYF.

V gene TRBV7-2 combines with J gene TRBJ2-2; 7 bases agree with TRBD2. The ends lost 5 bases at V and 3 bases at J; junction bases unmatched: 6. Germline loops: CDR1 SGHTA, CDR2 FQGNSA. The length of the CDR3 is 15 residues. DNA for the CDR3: TGTGCCAGCAGCGTGACTAGCATTTACACCGGGGAGCTGTTTTTT. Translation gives CASSVTSIYTGELFF.

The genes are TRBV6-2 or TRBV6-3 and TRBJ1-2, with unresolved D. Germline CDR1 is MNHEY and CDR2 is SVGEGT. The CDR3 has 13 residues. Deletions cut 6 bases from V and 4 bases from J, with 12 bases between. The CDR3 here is CASRLSQSYGYTF. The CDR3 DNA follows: TGTGCCAGCAGGTTATCTCAAAGCTATGGCTACACCTTC.

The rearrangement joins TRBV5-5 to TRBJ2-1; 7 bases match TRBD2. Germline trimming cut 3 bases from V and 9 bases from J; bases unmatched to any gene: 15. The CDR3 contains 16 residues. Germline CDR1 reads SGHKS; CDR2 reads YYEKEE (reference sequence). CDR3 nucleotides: TGTGCCAGCAGCTCGGAAAGCGGGACGATAGTCGGTGAGCAGTTCTTC. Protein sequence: CASSSESGTIVGEQFF. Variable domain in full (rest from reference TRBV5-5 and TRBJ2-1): DAGVTQSPTHLIKTRGQQVTLRCSPISGHKSVSWYQQVLGQGPQFIFQYYEKEERGRGNFPDRFSARQFPNYSSELNVNALLLGDSALYLCASSSESGTIVGEQFFGPGTRLTVL.

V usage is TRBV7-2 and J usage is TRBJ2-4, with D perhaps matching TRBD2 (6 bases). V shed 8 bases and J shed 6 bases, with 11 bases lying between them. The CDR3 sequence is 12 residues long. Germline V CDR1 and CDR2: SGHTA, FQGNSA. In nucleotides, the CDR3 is TGTGCCAGCGGAGTGGGGGGAAACATTCAGTACTTC. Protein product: CASGVGGNIQYF.

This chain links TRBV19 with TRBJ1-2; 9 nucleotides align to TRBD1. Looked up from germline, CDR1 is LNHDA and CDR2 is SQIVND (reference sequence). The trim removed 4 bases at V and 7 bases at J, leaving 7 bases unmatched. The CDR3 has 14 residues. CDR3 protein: CASSTLGQGGGYTF. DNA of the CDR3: TGTGCCAGTAGTACCCTGGGACAGGGCGGTGGCTACACCTTC. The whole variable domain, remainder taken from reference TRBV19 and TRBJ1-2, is DGGITQSPKYLFRKEGQNVTLSCEQNLNHDAMYWYRQDPGQGLRLIYYSQIVNDFQKGDIAEGYSVSREKKESFPLTVTSAQKNPTAFYLCASSTLGQGGGYTFGSGTRLTVV.

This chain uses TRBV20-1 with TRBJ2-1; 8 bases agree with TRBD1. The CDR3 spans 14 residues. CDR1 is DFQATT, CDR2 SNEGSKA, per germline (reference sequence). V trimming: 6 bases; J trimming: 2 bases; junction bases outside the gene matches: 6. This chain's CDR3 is CSAFQGATYNEQFF. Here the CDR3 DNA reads TGCAGTGCCTTCCAGGGGGCTACCTACAATGAGCAGTTCTTC.

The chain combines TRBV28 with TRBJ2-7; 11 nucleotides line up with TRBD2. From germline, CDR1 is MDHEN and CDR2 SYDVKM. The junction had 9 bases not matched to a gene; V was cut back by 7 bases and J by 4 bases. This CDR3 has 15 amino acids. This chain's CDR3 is CASTKTSGVWYEQYF. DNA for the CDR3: TGTGCCAGCACCAAGACTAGCGGGGTTTGGTACGAGCAGTACTTC.

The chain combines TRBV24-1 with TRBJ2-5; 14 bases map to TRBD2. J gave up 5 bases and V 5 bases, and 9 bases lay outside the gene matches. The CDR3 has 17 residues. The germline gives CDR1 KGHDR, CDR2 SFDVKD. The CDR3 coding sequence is TGTGCCACCAGTGCCGGGACTAGCGGGAGAGCTGTGGAGACCCAGTACTTC. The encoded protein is CATSAGTSGRAVETQYF.

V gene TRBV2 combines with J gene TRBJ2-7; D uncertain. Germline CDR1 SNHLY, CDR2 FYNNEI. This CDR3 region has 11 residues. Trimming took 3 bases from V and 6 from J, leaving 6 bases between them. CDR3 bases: TGTGCCAGCAGTGAGGTGGGCGAGCAGTACTTC. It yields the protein CASSEVGEQYF.

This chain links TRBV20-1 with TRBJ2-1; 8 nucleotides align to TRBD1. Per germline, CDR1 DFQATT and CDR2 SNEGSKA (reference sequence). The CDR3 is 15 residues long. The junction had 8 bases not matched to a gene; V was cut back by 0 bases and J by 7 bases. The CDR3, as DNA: TGCAGTGCTAGAGATGCGCAGGGGGCGCTTAATGAGCAGTTCTTC. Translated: CSARDAQGALNEQFF.

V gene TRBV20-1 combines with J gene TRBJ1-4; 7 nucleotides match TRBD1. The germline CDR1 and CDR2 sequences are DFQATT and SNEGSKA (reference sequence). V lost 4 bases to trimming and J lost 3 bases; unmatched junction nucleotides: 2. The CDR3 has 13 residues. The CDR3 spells CSATGGANEKLFF. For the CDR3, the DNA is TGCAGTGCTACAGGGGGAGCTAATGAAAAACTGTTTTTT.

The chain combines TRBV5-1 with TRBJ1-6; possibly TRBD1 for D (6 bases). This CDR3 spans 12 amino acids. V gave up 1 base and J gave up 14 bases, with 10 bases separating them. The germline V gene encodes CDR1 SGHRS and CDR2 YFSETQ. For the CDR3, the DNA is TGCGCCAGCAGCTTGTTGGGACAATCCCTCCACTTT. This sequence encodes CASSLLGQSLHF.

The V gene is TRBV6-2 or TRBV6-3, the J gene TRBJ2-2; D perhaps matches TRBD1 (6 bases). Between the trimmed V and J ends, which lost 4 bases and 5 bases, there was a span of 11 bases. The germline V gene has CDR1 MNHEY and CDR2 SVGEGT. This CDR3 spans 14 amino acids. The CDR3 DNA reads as TGTGCCAGCAGTTCAGAAAGGGGGACCGGGGAGCTGTTTTTT. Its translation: CASSSERGTGELFF.

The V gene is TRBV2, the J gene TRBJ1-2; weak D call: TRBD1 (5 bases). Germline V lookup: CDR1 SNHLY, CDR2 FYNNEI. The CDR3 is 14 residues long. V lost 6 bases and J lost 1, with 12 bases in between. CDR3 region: CASSGRQNNYGYTF. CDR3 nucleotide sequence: TGTGCCAGCAGCGGCCGACAGAATAACTATGGCTACACCTTC.

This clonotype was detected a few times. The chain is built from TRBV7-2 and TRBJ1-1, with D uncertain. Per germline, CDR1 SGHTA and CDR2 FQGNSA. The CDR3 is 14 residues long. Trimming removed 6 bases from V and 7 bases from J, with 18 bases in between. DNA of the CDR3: TGTGCCAGCAGTCCCTCGGGGTATCGGGGTGAAGCTTTCTTT. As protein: CASSPSGYRGEAFF.

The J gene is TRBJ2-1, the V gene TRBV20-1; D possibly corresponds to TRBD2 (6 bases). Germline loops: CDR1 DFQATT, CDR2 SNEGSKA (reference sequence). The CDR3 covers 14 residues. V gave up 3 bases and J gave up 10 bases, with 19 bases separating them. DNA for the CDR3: TGCAGTGCTAGCGAGCGGGTGGCGGGCCGGGAGCAGTTCTTC. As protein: CSASERVAGREQFF.

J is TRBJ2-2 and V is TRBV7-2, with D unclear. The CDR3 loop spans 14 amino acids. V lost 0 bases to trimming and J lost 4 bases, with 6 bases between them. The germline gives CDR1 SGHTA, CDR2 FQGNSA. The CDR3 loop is CASSLASATGELFF. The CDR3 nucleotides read TGTGCCAGCAGCTTAGCGTCTGCCACCGGGGAGCTGTTTTTT. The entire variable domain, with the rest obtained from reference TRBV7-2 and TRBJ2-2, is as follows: GAGVSQSPSNKVTEKGKDVELRCDPISGHTALYWYRQSLGQGLEFLIYFQGNSAPDKSGLPSDRFSAERTGGSVSTLTIQRTQQEDSAVYLCASSLASATGELFFGEGSRLTVL.